Presented here are 12 T cell receptor beta chains from one specimen sequenced in a study of CD8 T cells in ankylosing spondylitis. MiXCR, applied by TCRdb to the 5' RACE reads, yields one record per CDR3 protein. The sample includes about 170,000 distinct CDR3 sequences, around 17% of them seen just once. The material sequenced was blood, either unsorted or a sorted T cell fraction (not recorded which). These receptors were collected from a male donor with ankylosing spondylitis or in good health (not recorded which).

The V call is TRBV29-1, the J call TRBJ1-5; D is undetermined. The CDR3 has 15 residues. Germline CDR1 reads SQVTM; CDR2 reads ANQGSEA. Trimming cost V 6 bases and J 0 bases, with 15 bases left between them. The CDR3 bases are TGCAGCGTGTCGTTCTCCGCGAATAGCAATCAGCCCCAGCATTTT. It is translated as CSVSFSANSNQPQHF.

This clonotype has only a few counts. In this CDR3 the conserved last residue, phenylalanine or tryptophan, is missing, so a read error is likely. No DNA is shown, since the ends of the CDR3 on it are uncertain; the CDR3 is the one TCRdb lists. CDR3 protein: CASSEGLAAPLI. The rearrangement uses TRBV6-1 and TRBJ2-7; TRBD1, the table's D call, lacks a check against the DNA. The V gene's germline CDR1 is MNHNS and CDR2 SASEGT. The CDR3 has 12 amino acids, counting both end residues.

At least ten counts were recorded for this clonotype. The chain recombines TRBV20-1 with TRBJ1-5; 11 bases match TRBD1. Losses at the gene ends were 6 bases for V and 5 bases for J; bases not matched to a gene: 6. CDR1 is DFQATT, CDR2 SNEGSKA, per germline (reference sequence). This CDR3 contains 14 residues. The CDR3 DNA follows: TGCAGTGCCAGGACAGGGGGCCCCTATCAGCCCCAGCATTTT. It encodes CSARTGGPYQPQHF.

The V and J genes are TRBV14 and TRBJ2-3; TRBD2 might be the D (6 bases). The CDR3 runs 13 residues. Germline values: CDR1 SGHDN, CDR2 FVKESK. Trimming shortened V by 4 bases and J by 6 bases, and 11 bases separated the two germline ends. The CDR3 sequence is CASSPFLADTQYF. CDR3 DNA sequence: TGTGCCAGCAGCCCTTTTCTAGCGGATACGCAGTATTTT.

The count of this clonotype is one. This chain links TRBV19 with TRBJ2-2; a weak D match, TRBD2 (5 bases). The CDR3 consists of 13 residues. Germline V CDR1 and CDR2: LNHDA, SQIVND (reference sequence). V was cut by 5 bases and J by 8 bases, with 12 bases left in between. The CDR3 here is CASSEGREGELFF. The CDR3 nucleotides read TGTGCCAGTAGTGAGGGCCGGGAAGGGGAGCTGTTTTTT.

The rearrangement links TRBV5-1 to TRBJ2-5, with D unresolved. This CDR3 contains 13 residues. Germline V CDR1 and CDR2: SGHRS, YFSETQ. Trimming stripped 3 bases from V and 4 bases from J, with 10 bases between. Here the CDR3 reads CASSYTERETQYF. The CDR3 coding sequence is TGCGCCAGCAGCTACACAGAAAGAGAGACCCAGTACTTC.

This chain connects TRBV3-1 to TRBJ2-7; 7 bases fit TRBD1. CDR1 and CDR2 from the germline V gene are LGHDT and YNNKEL (reference sequence). Trimming removed 0 bases from V and 6 bases from J; junction bases left unmatched: 8. The CDR3 length is 15 residues. The CDR3 sequence is CASSQEIGGQGEQYF. CDR3 sequence (DNA): TGTGCCAGCAGCCAAGAGATAGGGGGCCAGGGCGAGCAGTACTTC.

This clonotype appeared a few times. The chain joins TRBV18 to TRBJ1-2; D not certain. Germline assignment: CDR1 KGHSH and CDR2 LQKENI. CDR3 length equals 15 residues. V lost 3 bases and J 1 base, leaving 12 bases between the germline ends. CDR3 amino acids: CASSPASGLNYGYTF. The CDR3 region has the DNA TGTGCCAGCTCACCGGCGTCCGGTCTTAACTATGGCTACACCTTC.

A few counts support this clonotype. The V call is TRBV3-1, the J call TRBJ1-4; no reliable D call. This CDR3 region has 11 residues. Between the trimmed V and J ends, which lost 8 bases and 10 bases, there was a span of 11 bases. CDR1 LGHDT and CDR2 YNNKEL come from the germline V gene (reference sequence). CDR3 coding DNA: TGTGCCAGCGGGATTGGAGGAAAACTGTTTTTT. Amino acid sequence: CASGIGGKLFF.

Only a few counts were recorded for this clonotype. The chain carries TRBV3-1 and TRBJ1-5; no clear D. The V gene's germline CDR1 is LGHDT and CDR2 YNNKEL (reference sequence). Trimming stripped 3 bases from V and 2 bases from J, with 23 bases between. The CDR3 spans 19 residues. The CDR3 reads CASSQDWGNPRGGNQPQHF. The CDR3 DNA reads TGTGCCAGCAGCCAGGACTGGGGAAATCCTCGCGGCGGCAATCAGCCCCAGCATTTT.

The chain joins TRBV29-1 to TRBJ2-1, with a tentative D call TRBD2 (5 bases). V was trimmed by 5 bases and J by 12 bases, leaving 14 bases between them. The germline CDR1 and CDR2 sequences are SQVTM and ANQGSEA. The CDR3 sequence is 11 residues long. The CDR3 here is CSVSSRAAQFF. For the CDR3, the DNA is TGCAGCGTTAGTTCGAGGGCTGCGCAGTTCTTC.

Regarding this clonotype: A much larger clone differs by one base, so this may be a read error. The chain carries TRBV28 and TRBJ2-2, with D possibly matching TRBD1 (7 bases). Trimming pared 6 bases from V and 3 bases from J, leaving 20 bases between. Germline CDR1 is MDHEN and CDR2 is SYDVKM. This CDR3 is 17 amino acids long. The CDR3 loop reads CASRLRSPGGHTGELFF. The DNA of the CDR3 is TGTGCCAGCAGGTTGAGGTCGCCAGGGGGGCACACCGGGGAGCTGTTTTTT.